This is a list of T cell receptor beta chains from one sample in a study of blood T cell repertoires in COVID-19. TCRdb's table, derived via immunoSEQ multiplex PCR, lists solely in-frame clones and lacks some. The sample shows some 100,000 clones, over 75% of them seen only once. Sequenced input: peripheral blood. Receptors were obtained from a young woman with acute or convalescent COVID-19. The CDR3 runs from the conserved cysteine through the conserved F or W. The order of the fields is V gene, clone size, J gene, D gene, CDR3 DNA, CDR3 protein. D genes are given only for firm matches. Where a row states a size, it is once, few, many or the class of an expanded clone; other rows omit it.

>TRBV11-2|.|TRBJ2-1|.
TGTGCCAGCAGCTTCGTAAGGGGCAGCTACAATGAGCAGTTCTTC
CASSFVRGSYNEQFF
>TRBV6-6|.|TRBJ1-4|.
TGTGCCAGCAGTTACCTTGACCAGGGGGAAAAACTGTTTTTT
CASSYLDQGEKLFF
>TRBV7-9|once|TRBJ1-2|.
TGTGCCAGCAGCTTGAGCTATGGCTACACCTTC
CASSLSYGYTF
>TRBV5-1|once|TRBJ1-2|TRBD1
TGCGCCAGCAGCTTGGCCGGTTCCAGGGGGCTGAGCGGCTACACCTTC
CASSLAGSRGLSGYTF
>TRBV19|.|TRBJ2-5|TRBD1
TGTGCCAGTAGTCCATGGACAGGGGGAGGGGAGACCCAGTACTTC
CASSPWTGGGETQYF
>TRBV18|.|TRBJ2-1|.
TGTGCCAGCTCACGCGACAGTCCCAATGAGCAGTTCTTC
CASSRDSPNEQFF
>TRBV10-3|.|TRBJ2-5|.
TGTGCCGCAGAACCGACAACAGGGAGGGGGTTTCAGACCCAGTACTTC
CAAEPTTGRGFQTQYF
>TRBV6-4|.|TRBJ1-2|TRBD1
TGTGCCAGCAGTACAGGACAGGGCTGGGCTAGCGGCTACACCTTC
CASSTGQGWASGYTF
>TRBV7-9|.|TRBJ2-5|.
TGTGCCAGCAGCCTTGCCCGTCTCCTCCCAGCGGAGACCCAGTACTTC
CASSLARLLPAETQYF
>TRBV12-3/TRBV12-4|.|TRBJ1-3|TRBD1
TGTGCCAGCAGAAGACAGGGAGGAAACACCATATATTTT
CASRRQGGNTIYF
>TRBV28|.|TRBJ1-2|.
TGTGCCAGCAGTTTACGGGGGGGACCCAACTATGGCTACACCTTC
CASSLRGGPNYGYTF
>TRBV29-1|.|TRBJ2-1|.
TGCAGCGTTGCAAGACAGGTCTTATACAATGAGCAGTTCTTC
CSVARQVLYNEQFF
>TRBV5-1|.|TRBJ1-5|TRBD1
TGCGCCAGCAGCCCTAGTACAGGGGCGAATCAGCCCCAGCATTTT
CASSPSTGANQPQHF
>TRBV15|.|TRBJ1-1|.
TGTGCCACCAGCAATGCAATGACAGATGAAGCTTTCTTT
CATSNAMTDEAFF
>TRBV14|once|TRBJ2-1|TRBD2
TGTGCCAGCAGCCAAGATGGCGGGGGAGGTTACAATGAGCAGTTCTTC
CASSQDGGGGYNEQFF
>TRBV10-2|.|TRBJ1-1|TRBD1
TGCGCCAGCAGTGAGACCAGGACAGGTGGCAAGGACACTGAAGCTTTCTTT
CASSETRTGGKDTEAFF
>TRBV11-3|.|TRBJ1-1|TRBD1
TGTGCCAGCAGCTCCCGGACAGGGAGAAGCACTGAAGCTTTCTTT
CASSSRTGRSTEAFF
>TRBV6-5|.|TRBJ1-2|TRBD1
TGTGCCAGCACCCGGGGACAGGGACATGGCTACACCTTC
CASTRGQGHGYTF
>TRBV19|.|TRBJ1-4|TRBD1
TGTGCCAGCGCCCTGGGGGGACAGGTGAATGAAAAACTGTTTTTT
CASALGGQVNEKLFF
>TRBV6-6|.|TRBJ2-7|.
TGTGCCAGCAGTTATGGTGCTGAGAGCTCCTACGAGCAGTACTTC
CASSYGAESSYEQYF
>TRBV21-1|.|TRBJ1-5|.
TGTGCCAGCAGCAAAAATGAACAGGGGAATCAGCCCCAGCATTTT
CASSKNEQGNQPQHF
>TRBV19|.|TRBJ1-5|TRBD1
TGTGCCAGTCGCATTGAGGGACAGAGCAATCAGCCCCAGCATTTT
CASRIEGQSNQPQHF
>TRBV25-1|.|TRBJ1-1|TRBD1
TGTGCCAGCAGTGATCAGGGGGCCGTGAACACTGAAGCTTTCTTT
CASSDQGAVNTEAFF
>TRBV2|.|TRBJ1-6|.
TGTGCCAGCACCGCGGGGCCCGGCGGTTCACCCCTCCACTTT
CASTAGPGGSPLHF
>TRBV27|.|TRBJ2-3|TRBD2
TGTGCCAGCAGTTTTGGACTAGCGGGGGAGGATACGCAGTATTTT
CASSFGLAGEDTQYF
>TRBV15|few|TRBJ1-5|.
TGTGCCACCAGCAGGTCGAATCAGCCCCAGCATTTT
CATSRSNQPQHF
>TRBV19|once|TRBJ1-5|.
TGTGCCAGTAGCCTACCGGGGTTCCCCCAGCATTTT
CASSLPGFPQHF
>TRBV5-1|.|TRBJ2-7|.
TGCGCCAGCAGCTTGGGTGGGGGGAACCACGAGCAGTACTTC
CASSLGGGNHEQYF
>TRBV28|few|TRBJ1-2|.
TGTGCCAGCAGTTTATTAGGGGCGGACGGAACCGACTATGGCTACACCTTC
CASSLLGADGTDYGYTF
>TRBV3-1/TRBV3-2|.|TRBJ1-1|.
TGTGCCAGCAGCCAGAACAGGGCCAACACTGAAGCTTTCTTT
CASSQNRANTEAFF
>TRBV5-8|.|TRBJ1-2|.
TGTGCCAGCAGCGTTGAGAAACAGGGCGTCTATGGCTACACCTTC
CASSVEKQGVYGYTF
>TRBV20-1|.|TRBJ1-2|.
TGCAGTGCTAGTCAGGCAGGATGGGGAGCTAACTATGGCTACACCTTC
CSASQAGWGANYGYTF
>TRBV6-5|once|TRBJ1-2|TRBD1
TGTGCCAGCAGTCCTAGGACAGGGGGCGATGGCTACACCTTC
CASSPRTGGDGYTF
>TRBV28|.|TRBJ2-2|TRBD1
TGTGCCAGCACCTCCTCAGGAAGGGGGCGCCCCGGGGAGCTGTTTTTT
CASTSSGRGRPGELFF
>TRBV2|.|TRBJ1-2|.
TGTGCCAGCCGGGTCTCCGCTAACTATGGCTACACCTTC
CASRVSANYGYTF
>TRBV30|.|TRBJ2-1|TRBD2
TGTGCCTGTAAGCGGGGGGGCTACAATGAGCAGTTCTTC
CACKRGGYNEQFF
>TRBV2|.|TRBJ1-3|TRBD1
TGTGCCAGCAGTAACAGGGGGAGCTCTGGAAACACCATATATTTT
CASSNRGSSGNTIYF
>TRBV10-3|.|TRBJ1-1|TRBD1
TGTGCCATCAGGCTGGACAGGGAGAACACTGAAGCTTTCTTT
CAIRLDRENTEAFF
>TRBV5-1|.|TRBJ2-3|.
TGCGCCAGCAGCTTGGGGCTCGTCACAGATACGCAGTATTTT
CASSLGLVTDTQYF
>TRBV12-5|.|TRBJ1-1|.
TGTGCTAGTGGGACGCTGACAGAAGCTGAAGCTTTCTTT
CASGTLTEAEAFF
>TRBV10-3|few|TRBJ1-5|TRBD1
TGTGCCATCAGTGTCGCGCCCCGGGCAGGGGGACAGCCCCAGCATTTT
CAISVAPRAGGQPQHF
>TRBV5-1|few|TRBJ1-2|.
TGCGCCAGCAGCCCTGGACACGAAAGGAACTATGGCTACACCTTC
CASSPGHERNYGYTF
>TRBV6-5|.|TRBJ2-3|TRBD2
TGTGCCAGCAGTACTAGCGGGGAGGGCACAGATACGCAGTATTTT
CASSTSGEGTDTQYF